Presented here are 28 T cell receptor beta chains from one specimen sequenced in a study of control samples from healthy donors and cancer patients. The table came from immunoSEQ multiplex PCR; TCRdb's copy has only in-frame clones and leaves some out. The repertoire holds about 120,000 clones, with roughly 90% as singletons. The sample comprised blood. These receptors all come from a man aged 18 to 35 in good health.

Remarks on this clone: With a much larger clone just one base away, this may be a read error. The rearrangement joins TRBV12-3 or TRBV12-4 to TRBJ2-1; TRBD2 aligns across 8 bases. This CDR3 spans 13 amino acids. After removal of 5 bases from V and 7 bases from J, the junction contained 4 bases not matched to a gene. The CDR3 reads CASSAGTRNEQFF. DNA for the CDR3: TGTGCCAGCAGTGCCGGGACTAGGAATGAGCAGTTCTTC.

The V and J genes are TRBV9 and TRBJ1-4, with 7 bases aligning to TRBD1. The CDR3 is 13 residues long. V shed 4 bases, J shed 8 bases, and the junction held 5 bases outside the gene matches. CDR1 SGDLS and CDR2 YYNGEE come from the germline V gene. The CDR3 here is CASSPRQGEKLFF. The CDR3 nucleotides read TGTGCCAGCAGCCCCCGACAGGGAGAAAAACTGTTTTTT.

To note about this clone: The same CDR3 is also encoded by other DNA sequences in this sample. CDR3 loop: CASSSGTGPYEQYF. The CDR3 nucleotides are TGTGCCAGCAGCTCCGGGACAGGGCCCTACGAGCAGTACTTC. The V call is TRBV9, the J call TRBJ2-7; 9 bases align to TRBD1. The CDR3 has 14 amino acids. The J segment lost 2 bases and the V segment lost 4 bases, leaving 4 bases of the junction unmatched. Germline V lookup: CDR1 SGDLS, CDR2 YYNGEE. The variable domain in full, completed from reference TRBV9 and TRBJ2-7, reads DSGVTQTPKHLITATGQRVTLRCSPRSGDLSVYWYQQSLDQGLQFLIQYYNGEERAKGNILERFSAQQFPDLHSELNLSSLELGDSALYFCASSSGTGPYEQYFGPGTRLTVT.

This clone was detected only once. The chain employs TRBV30 and TRBJ2-7; no reliable D call. CDR3 length equals 13 residues. The V and J ends lost 1 base and 0 bases respectively, with 7 bases between them. Germline CDR1 GTSNPN, CDR2 SVGIG (reference sequence). CDR3 coding DNA: TGTGCCTGGAGTGACGCAGGCTCCTACGAGCAGTACTTC. It yields the protein CAWSDAGSYEQYF. The variable domain in full, completed from reference TRBV30 and TRBJ2-7, reads SQTIHQWPATLVQPVGSPLSLECTVEGTSNPNLYWYRQAAGRGLQLLFYSVGIGQISSEVPQNLSASRPQDRQFILSSKKLLLSDSGFYLCAWSDAGSYEQYFGPGTRLTVT.

The rearrangement joins TRBV7-9 to TRBJ2-7, with TRBD1 matching 7 bases. Germline V gene lookup returns CDR1 SEHNR and CDR2 FQNEAQ (reference sequence). V gave up 1 base and J gave up 5 bases; unmatched junction bases: 8. The CDR3 is 15 residues long. The CDR3 coding sequence is TGTGCCAGCAGCTTAGAAGGGACAGTGCGCCACGAGCAGTACTTC. Amino acid sequence: CASSLEGTVRHEQYF.

This chain links TRBV29-1 with TRBJ2-1, with TRBD2 identical over 9 bases. CDR1 is SQVTM, CDR2 ANQGSEA, per germline. The CDR3 length is 16 residues. Losses at the gene ends were 1 base for V and 5 bases for J; bases not matched to a gene: 9. The CDR3 loop reads CSVEGVAGGRDNEQFF. CDR3 coding DNA: TGCAGCGTTGAAGGGGTTGCGGGAGGGCGGGACAATGAGCAGTTCTTC.

V gene TRBV29-1 combines with J gene TRBJ1-1; 7 bases map to TRBD1. Germline V gives CDR1 SQVTM, CDR2 ANQGSEA. Unmatched junction bases numbered 6, after V lost 7 bases and J lost 1 base. The CDR3 consists of 13 residues. This CDR3 is CSAAYRGNTEAFF. In DNA form, the CDR3 reads TGCAGCGCCGCATACAGGGGGAACACTGAAGCTTTCTTT.

The rearrangement uses TRBV28 and TRBJ2-7, with 7 nucleotides matching TRBD1. The germline V gene encodes CDR1 MDHEN and CDR2 SYDVKM. Unmatched junction bases numbered 8, after V lost 6 bases and J lost 0 bases. The CDR3 has 15 amino acids. The CDR3 region is CASRPTAGGSYEQYF. The CDR3 DNA reads TGTGCCAGCAGACCTACGGCAGGGGGCTCCTACGAGCAGTACTTC.

The chain joins TRBV14 to TRBJ2-5, with 7 bases lining up with TRBD2. Trimming took 4 bases from V and 5 from J; bases not matched to a gene: 13. CDR3 length: 16 residues. Germline CDR1 and CDR2: SGHDN and FVKESK. The CDR3 protein is CASSLRETRFRETQYF. The CDR3 bases are TGTGCCAGCAGCCTGCGGGAGACAAGGTTCCGGGAGACCCAGTACTTC.

The rearrangement joins TRBV5-1 to TRBJ2-5; 7 nucleotides match TRBD2. With 0 bases clipped from V and 1 base from J, the junction kept 3 bases outside the gene matches. Germline lookup yields CDR1 SGHRS and CDR2 YFSETQ. This CDR3 has 15 amino acids. CDR3 loop: CASSLELAFQETQYF. The DNA of the CDR3 is TGCGCCAGCAGCTTGGAACTAGCGTTCCAAGAGACCCAGTACTTC.

CDR3 sequence: CASSPGQPYSNQPQHF. CDR3 coding DNA: TGTGCCAGCTCACCTGGACAGCCATATAGCAATCAGCCCCAGCATTTT. The rearrangement joins TRBV18 to TRBJ1-5, with D possibly matching TRBD1 (6 bases). The V end was cut by 3 bases, the J end by 0 bases, with 12 bases between. This CDR3 is 16 amino acids long. Germline CDR1 KGHSH, CDR2 LQKENI. Combining the CDR3 with reference TRBV18 and TRBJ1-5 gives the whole variable domain NAGVMQNPRHLVRRRGQEARLRCSPMKGHSHVYWYRQLPEEGLKFMVYLQKENIIDESGMPKERFSAEFPKEGPSILRIQQVVRGDSAAYFCASSPGQPYSNQPQHFGDGTRLSIL.

The chain carries TRBV7-2 and TRBJ1-1, with TRBD1 as a possible D gene (5 bases). This CDR3 has 15 residues. V was pared by 2 bases and J by 0 bases, with 10 bases between. The germline CDR1 and CDR2 sequences are SGHTA and FQGNSA. The CDR3 region has the DNA TGTGCCAGCAGCTTACGGGGGTTCCTGAACACTGAAGCTTTCTTT. This encodes CASSLRGFLNTEAFF.

V is TRBV11-2 and J is TRBJ1-3, with D hard to call. Germline-derived CDR1 and CDR2 are SGHAT and FQNNGV. Trimming pared 5 bases from V and 0 bases from J, leaving 14 bases between. The CDR3 sequence is 16 residues long. The CDR3 reads CASSPGPSFSGNTIYF. In DNA, the CDR3 is TGTGCCAGCAGCCCGGGCCCTTCCTTCTCTGGAAACACCATATATTTT.

This chain connects TRBV2 to TRBJ1-2; a weak D match, TRBD1 (5 bases). Germline V lookup: CDR1 SNHLY, CDR2 FYNNEI. This CDR3 has 14 amino acids. Trimming cost V 6 bases and J 2 bases, with 13 bases left between them. The CDR3 DNA sequence: TGTGCCAGCAGAAGGGACCGTTTAAACTATGGCTACACCTTC. As protein: CASRRDRLNYGYTF. Using reference TRBV2 and TRBJ1-2 for the parts outside the CDR3, the full variable domain is EPEVTQTPSHQVTQMGQEVILRCVPISNHLYFYWYRQILGQKVEFLVSFYNNEISEKSEIFDDQFSVERPDGSNFTLKIRSTKLEDSAMYFCASRRDRLNYGYTFGSGTRLTVV.

This clone was observed once. The J gene is TRBJ2-7, the V gene TRBV7-8; tentatively, D is TRBD2 (6 bases). Germline-derived CDR1 and CDR2 are SGHVS and FQNEAQ. The CDR3 has 13 amino acids. Trimming shortened V by 5 bases and J by 0 bases, and 8 bases separated the two germline ends. The CDR3 DNA sequence: TGTGCCAGCAGCCGGGACTTCTCCTACGAGCAGTACTTC. Protein sequence: CASSRDFSYEQYF.

In DNA, the CDR3 is TGCGCCAGCAGCCCACAAGCAGGAACCAACTATGGCTACACCTTC. It codes for CASSPQAGTNYGYTF. The rearrangement uses TRBV5-1 and TRBJ1-2; D is uncertain. The CDR3 loop spans 15 amino acids. Germline V gene sequence: CDR1 SGHRS, CDR2 YFSETQ. V lost 4 bases and J 2 bases, leaving 15 bases between the germline ends.

The sample holds a few counts of this clone. V usage is TRBV12-3 or TRBV12-4 and J usage is TRBJ2-5, with D maybe TRBD2 (6 bases). There are 13 residues in the CDR3. The germline V and J ends were trimmed by 2 bases and 10 bases, with 14 bases remaining between them. CDR3 in amino acids: CASSLIIRDFQYF. CDR3 nucleotide sequence: TGTGCCAGCAGTTTAATTATCCGGGACTTCCAGTACTTC.

This chain connects TRBV2 to TRBJ1-1; unclear D gene. The CDR3 length is 16 residues. CDR1 and CDR2 (germline): SNHLY, FYNNEI. V lost 4 bases, J lost 0 bases, and 15 bases lay in between. The CDR3: CASSARTGGMNTEAFF. DNA for the CDR3: TGTGCCAGCAGTGCCCGAACCGGCGGCATGAACACTGAAGCTTTCTTT.

V is TRBV19 and J is TRBJ1-1; D perhaps matches TRBD1 (5 bases). The CDR3 runs 15 residues. Germline-derived CDR1 and CDR2 are LNHDA and SQIVND (reference sequence). Trimming left V 3 bases short and J 2 bases short, with 13 bases between. The CDR3 here is CASSIFQGPNTEAFF. In nucleotides, the CDR3 is TGTGCCAGTAGTATCTTCCAGGGTCCAAACACTGAAGCTTTCTTT.

This chain connects TRBV6-1 to TRBJ2-1; the D gene is possibly TRBD2 (6 bases). The CDR3 totals 14 residues. Trimming removed 0 bases at V and 9 bases at J, with 12 bases between. Germline lookup yields CDR1 MNHNS and CDR2 SASEGT. CDR3 bases: TGTGCCAGCAGTGAAGCGGTGAGGCGGGGTGAGCAGTTCTTC. It codes for CASSEAVRRGEQFF.

The chain has TRBV7-3 and TRBJ2-2; D is unresolved. Trimming removed 5 bases at V and 0 bases at J, with 4 bases between. The CDR3 has 13 amino acids. Germline CDR1 SGHTA, CDR2 FQGTGA. The CDR3 sequence: CASSRTNTGELFF. The CDR3 nucleotides read TGTGCCAGCAGCCGGACGAACACCGGGGAGCTGTTTTTT.

This clone has only one observation. This sequence joins TRBV5-6 and TRBJ1-3; D unresolved. Germline V gene sequence: CDR1 SGHDT, CDR2 YYEEEE. This CDR3 comprises 15 residues. Trimming removed 0 bases from V and 0 bases from J, with 7 bases in between. Here the CDR3 reads CASSLAGLSGNTIYF. The CDR3 DNA sequence: TGTGCCAGCAGCTTGGCCGGTCTCTCTGGAAACACCATATATTTT.

The chain has TRBV24-1 and TRBJ1-1, with 10 bases lining up with TRBD1. With V trimmed by 7 bases and J by 1 base, 8 bases remained unmatched. The germline CDR1 and CDR2 sequences are KGHDR and SFDVKD. The CDR3 contains 16 residues. The CDR3 region is CATRRGQGLGNTEAFF. The CDR3 bases are TGTGCCACCAGGAGGGGACAGGGGCTGGGGAACACTGAAGCTTTCTTT.

This chain joins TRBV6-5 and TRBJ1-1, with TRBD1 matching over 8 bases. Unmatched junction bases numbered 10, after V lost 7 bases and J lost 3 bases. This CDR3 spans 15 amino acids. Germline CDR1 is MNHEY and CDR2 is SVGAGI. The CDR3 DNA reads TGTGCCAGCACCCAAAGGGGACAGGCCTACACTGAAGCTTTCTTT. Encoded protein: CASTQRGQAYTEAFF.

The chain carries TRBV18 and TRBJ2-7; TRBD1 agrees at 8 bases. The CDR3 has 15 amino acids. V lost 6 bases to trimming and J lost 2 bases; unmatched junction nucleotides: 9. Germline CDR1 and CDR2: KGHSH and LQKENI. The chain's CDR3 is CASSALEQGAYEQYF. For the CDR3, the DNA is TGTGCCAGCTCCGCCTTGGAACAGGGGGCCTACGAGCAGTACTTC.

This chain joins TRBV21-1 and TRBJ1-1. TRBV21-1 is tagged as a pseudogene. The CDR3 runs to 14 residues. The CDR3 region is CASSKRDSNTEAFF. The CDR3 DNA reads TGTGCCAGCAGCAAAAGGGATTCGAACACTGAAGCTTTCTTT.

The chain links TRBV6-2 or TRBV6-3 to TRBJ2-1, with 12 bases fitting TRBD2. The length of the CDR3 is 15 residues. Looked up from germline, CDR1 is MNHEY and CDR2 is SVGEGT. The V segment lost 2 bases and the J segment 8 bases; nucleotides outside the gene matches: 4. The CDR3 here is CASSYELAGGYEQFF. In DNA, the CDR3 is TGTGCCAGCAGTTACGAACTAGCGGGAGGATATGAGCAGTTCTTC.

The rearrangement uses TRBV6-4 and TRBJ2-1; 7 positions agree with TRBD2. CDR1 MRHNA and CDR2 SNTAGT come from the germline V gene. Trimming removed 4 bases from V and 1 base from J; junction bases left unmatched: 7. The CDR3 loop spans 16 amino acids. CDR3 DNA sequence: TGTGCCAGCAGTGGTTTGGCTAGCGGATCCTACAATGAGCAGTTCTTC. Residues: CASSGLASGSYNEQFF.